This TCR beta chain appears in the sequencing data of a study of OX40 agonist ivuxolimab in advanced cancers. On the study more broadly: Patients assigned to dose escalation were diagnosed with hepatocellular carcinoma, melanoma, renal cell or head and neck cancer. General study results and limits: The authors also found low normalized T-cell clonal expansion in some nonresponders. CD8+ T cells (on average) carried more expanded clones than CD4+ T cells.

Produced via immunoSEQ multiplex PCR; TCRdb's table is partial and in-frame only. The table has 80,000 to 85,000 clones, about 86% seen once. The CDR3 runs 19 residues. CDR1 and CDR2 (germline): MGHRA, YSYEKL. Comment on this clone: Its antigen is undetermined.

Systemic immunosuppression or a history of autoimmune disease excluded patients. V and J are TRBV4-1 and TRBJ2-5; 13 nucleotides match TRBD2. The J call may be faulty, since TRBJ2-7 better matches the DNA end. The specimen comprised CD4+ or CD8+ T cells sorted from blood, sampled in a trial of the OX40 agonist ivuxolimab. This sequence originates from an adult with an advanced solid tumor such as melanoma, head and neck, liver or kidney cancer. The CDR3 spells CASSQGLGLAGLSSYEQYF. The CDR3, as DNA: TGCGCCAGCAGCCAAGGATTGGGACTAGCGGGATTAAGCTCCTACGAGCAGTACTTC.